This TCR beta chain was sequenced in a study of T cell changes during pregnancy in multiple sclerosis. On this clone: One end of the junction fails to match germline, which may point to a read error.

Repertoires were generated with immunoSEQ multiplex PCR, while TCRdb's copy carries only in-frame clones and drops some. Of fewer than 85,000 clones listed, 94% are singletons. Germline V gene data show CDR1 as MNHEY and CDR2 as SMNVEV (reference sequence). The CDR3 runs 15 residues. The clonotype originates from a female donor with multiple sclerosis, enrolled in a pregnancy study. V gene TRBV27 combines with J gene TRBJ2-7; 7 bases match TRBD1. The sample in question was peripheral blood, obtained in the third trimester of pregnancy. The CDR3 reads CASRLSGTETYEQYF. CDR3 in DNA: TGTGCCAGCAGATTATCCGGGACAGAGACCTACGAGCAGTACTTC.